A selection of T cell receptor beta chains follows, all from one sample in a study of shared clonotypes between healthy human individuals. Data came from immunoSEQ multiplex PCR; TCRdb stores just in-frame clones and leaves some out. The sample holds over 2 million clones, 85% to 95% seen once. Material: naive CD4+ T cells sorted from blood. These receptors all stem from a man younger than 35 in good health. Both conserved end residues are part of each CDR3. A D gene is named only where the DNA matches it firmly. For some rows the clone size is stated as once, few or many, or as a class when expanded; others skip it.

D	size	V	J	CDR3	DNA
NA	NA	TRBV30	TRBJ1-3	CASNRDTGNTIYF	TGTGCCTCGAACAGGGACACTGGAAACACCATATATTTT
TRBD2	NA	TRBV18	TRBJ2-7	CASSPGLAEPYEQYF	TGTGCCAGCTCACCAGGGCTAGCGGAACCCTACGAGCAGTACTTC
TRBD1	NA	TRBV5-4	TRBJ2-7	CASSGTGTGYYEQYF	TGTGCCAGCAGCGGAACCGGGACAGGCTACTACGAGCAGTACTTC
TRBD2	NA	TRBV10-3	TRBJ2-1	CAISETSGTFGEQFF	TGTGCCATCAGTGAAACTAGCGGGACCTTTGGTGAGCAGTTCTTC
NA	NA	TRBV7-9	TRBJ2-2	CASSRGQLNTGELFF	TGTGCCAGCAGCAGAGGACAGCTGAACACCGGGGAGCTGTTTTTT
NA	NA	TRBV7-9	TRBJ1-1	CASSNRGMNTEAFF	TGTGCCAGCAGCAACCGGGGGATGAACACTGAAGCTTTCTTT
NA	NA	TRBV29-1	TRBJ2-1	CSVQDWGAKDYNEQFF	TGCAGCGTTCAGGACTGGGGAGCAAAGGATTACAATGAGCAGTTCTTC
TRBD1	NA	TRBV28	TRBJ2-5	CASSLMTGLRETQYF	TGTGCCAGCAGTTTGATGACAGGGCTACGTGAGACCCAGTACTTC
NA	NA	TRBV7-6	TRBJ2-4	CASTLKNIQYF	TGTGCCAGCACCTTAAAAAACATTCAGTACTTC
NA	NA	TRBV6-5	TRBJ1-1	CASSYSKFGMNTEAFF	TGTGCCAGCAGTTACTCGAAATTTGGTATGAACACTGAAGCTTTCTTT
TRBD2	many	TRBV30	TRBJ2-7	CAGSGLAGVKSYEQYF	TGTGCCGGGTCGGGACTAGCGGGAGTAAAGTCCTACGAGCAGTACTTC
TRBD1	NA	TRBV18	TRBJ1-2	CASSSPGTGANYGYTF	TGTGCCAGCTCTTCCCCCGGGACAGGGGCGAACTATGGCTACACCTTC
NA	NA	TRBV4-3	TRBJ2-2	CASSQESLGNTGELFF	TGCGCCAGCAGCCAAGAGTCACTGGGGAACACCGGGGAGCTGTTTTTT
NA	NA	TRBV10-1	TRBJ2-2	CASSARVDTGELFF	TGCGCCAGCAGTGCCAGGGTGGACACCGGGGAGCTGTTTTTT
NA	NA	TRBV25-1	TRBJ1-4	CASRGSGEKLFF	TGTGCCAGCAGGGGATCAGGTGAAAAACTGTTTTTT
NA	NA	TRBV7-2	TRBJ2-1	CASSLTGAVGSNEQFF	TGTGCCAGCAGCTTAACCGGGGCCGTTGGCTCAAATGAGCAGTTCTTC
NA	NA	TRBV2	TRBJ1-4	CASTQTGTNEKLFF	TGTGCCAGCACCCAGACAGGCACTAATGAAAAACTGTTTTTT
NA	NA	TRBV6-5	TRBJ1-6	CASSRLGANSPLHF	TGTGCCAGCAGTAGATTGGGGGCCAATTCACCCCTCCACTTT
NA	NA	TRBV5-1	TRBJ1-3	CASSLEGLNSGNTIYF	TGCGCCAGCAGCTTAGAGGGGCTTAACTCTGGAAACACCATATATTTT
NA	NA	TRBV7-3	TRBJ1-2	CASSPPYWGGYTF	TGTGCCAGCAGCCCCCCTTACTGGGGTGGCTACACCTTC
TRBD1	NA	TRBV5-1	TRBJ2-7	CASRDRGEYEQYF	TGCGCCAGCAGAGACAGGGGAGAATACGAGCAGTACTTC
TRBD1	NA	TRBV5-4	TRBJ2-7	CASSKGQGASYEQYF	TGTGCCAGCAGCAAAGGACAGGGGGCTTCCTACGAGCAGTACTTC
NA	NA	TRBV18	TRBJ2-2	CASSPSPGAVGELFF	TGTGCCAGCTCACCATCGCCAGGAGCTGTCGGGGAGCTGTTTTTT
TRBD1	once	TRBV2	TRBJ2-2	CASAQGPSGELFF	TGTGCCAGCGCACAGGGGCCGAGCGGGGAGCTGTTTTTT
NA	NA	TRBV5-1	TRBJ2-3	CASSLSAGVSTDTQYF	TGCGCCAGCAGCTTGTCCGCCGGAGTTAGCACAGATACGCAGTATTTT
NA	NA	TRBV2	TRBJ1-1	CASSLGYTEAFF	TGTGCCAGCAGCCTGGGTTACACTGAAGCTTTCTTT
NA	NA	TRBV27	TRBJ1-4	CASRSTENRREKLFF	TGTGCCAGCAGAAGCACGGAGAACCGACGGGAAAAACTGTTTTTT
NA	once	TRBV21-1	TRBJ1-2	CASSKVESGSF	TGTGCCAGCAGCAAAGTGGAGTCCGGCAGCTTC
TRBD2	NA	TRBV7-6	TRBJ2-2	CASSSYSGRANTGELFF	TGTGCCAGCAGCTCCTATAGCGGGAGGGCCAACACCGGGGAGCTGTTTTTT
TRBD1	NA	TRBV6-5	TRBJ2-1	CASSAPGQGRNEQFF	TGTGCCAGCAGTGCACCGGGACAGGGAAGGAATGAGCAGTTCTTC
TRBD1	NA	TRBV6-5	TRBJ1-5	CASSFQQGQPQHF	TGTGCCAGCAGTTTTCAACAGGGGCAGCCCCAGCATTTT
NA	NA	TRBV4-3	TRBJ1-2	CASSQDRGGYGYTF	TGCGCCAGCAGCCAAGATAGAGGGGGCTATGGCTACACCTTC
NA	NA	TRBV2	TRBJ1-1	CASSERQAGRAFF	TGTGCCAGCAGTGAAAGGCAGGCCGGGCGAGCTTTCTTT
NA	NA	TRBV19	TRBJ2-7	CASSIDLNLAYEQYF	TGTGCCAGTAGTATAGATCTCAACTTGGCCTACGAGCAGTACTTC
TRBD1	NA	TRBV14	TRBJ1-2	CASSQDLRGRGYGYTF	TGTGCCAGCAGCCAAGATCTCAGGGGGCGAGGCTATGGCTACACCTTC
NA	NA	TRBV4-1	TRBJ2-5	CASSQDLERPAGTQYF	TGCGCCAGCAGCCAAGATCTCGAGCGTCCCGCGGGGACCCAGTACTTC
NA	NA	TRBV6-1	TRBJ1-1	CASSEARGEAFF	TGTGCCAGCAGTGAAGCTCGAGGGGAAGCTTTCTTT
TRBD2	once	TRBV4-3	TRBJ2-3	CASSQDPVVAGLAGVGTDTQYF	TGCGCCAGCAGCCAAGATCCCGTAGTCGCGGGACTAGCGGGAGTCGGTACAGATACGCAGTATTTT
TRBD1	once	TRBV12-5	TRBJ1-2	CASGGSGTVEGYTF	TGTGCTAGTGGGGGATCCGGGACAGTTGAAGGCTACACCTTC
NA	NA	TRBV7-2	TRBJ1-4	CASSPRTGLKLFF	TGTGCCAGCAGCCCCAGGACTGGGTTGAAACTGTTTTTT
NA	NA	TRBV6-1	TRBJ2-7	CASTPFGESSYEQYF	TGTGCCAGCACTCCCTTCGGGGAGAGCTCCTACGAGCAGTACTTC
TRBD1	NA	TRBV4-1	TRBJ2-6	CASSQGRGQASGANVLTF	TGCGCCAGCAGCCAAGGCCGGGGACAGGCCTCTGGGGCCAACGTCCTGACTTTC
NA	NA	TRBV7-2	TRBJ2-7	CASSQQGASYEQYF	TGTGCCAGCAGCCAGCAGGGTGCGTCCTACGAGCAGTACTTC
NA	NA	TRBV18	TRBJ1-5	CASSERLNQPQHF	TGTGCCAGCTCCGAGAGGTTAAATCAGCCCCAGCATTTT
NA	NA	TRBV7-6	TRBJ2-2	CASSRTGSETGELFF	TGTGCCAGCAGCCGAACAGGGTCTGAGACCGGGGAGCTGTTTTTT
NA	once	TRBV7-9	TRBJ1-1	CAGGSTVLETEAFF	TGTGCCGGAGGCTCCACGGTTTTGGAAACTGAAGCTTTCTTT